Given below is one T cell receptor beta chain in context. The data were taken from a study of blood T cell repertoires in COVID-19. About the research overall: The cDNA or gDNA used as material had been derived from T cells, B-cell-depleted T cells, or PBMCs.

Germline V gene lookup returns CDR1 LGHNA and CDR2 YNFKEQ. This CDR3 spans 15 amino acids. Trimming stripped 3 bases from V and 8 bases from J, with 16 bases between. Profiling relied on immunoSEQ multiplex PCR, and the TCRdb table lists in-frame clones only, not all of them. The sample contains around 89,000 clones, more than 70% of which appear only once. Sequencing input: peripheral blood. The sequence was collected from a woman older than 75 with acute or convalescent COVID-19. This chain uses TRBV4-2 with TRBJ1-4; TRBD1 might be the D (6 bases). The CDR3 reads CASSQGQGSGEKLFF. The DNA for the CDR3 is TGTGCCAGCAGCCAGGGGCAGGGGTCGGGGGAAAAACTGTTTTTT.